This entry describes one TCR beta chain. Antigen unknown. There was one heparinised blood draw per donor, averaging about 110 mL. Since all of the isolated RNA was reverse transcribed, expressed TCRB transcripts were what got sequenced. Sequenced by immunoSEQ multiplex PCR; TCRdb stores in-frame clones only, minus some. The repertoire holds 25,000 to 30,000 clones, with 65% as singletons. The data stem from a study of beta chain features in type 1 diabetes. Germline assignment: CDR1 MNHEY and CDR2 SMNVEV (reference sequence). The trim removed 5 bases at V and 1 base at J, leaving 4 bases unmatched. This CDR3 comprises 16 residues. General study points: Type 1 diabetes patients had VDJ junctions that carried fewer insertions and more deletions. All four CD4+ subsets from Type 1 diabetes patients carried moderately but significantly shorter TCRB CDR3s.

The sequenced sample was Tregs from blood. This TCR derives from a woman in her 30s with type 1 diabetes. The chain joins TRBV27 to TRBJ2-1, with 11 nucleotides matching TRBD2. CDR3 in DNA: TGTGCCAGCAGTGAGACTAGCGGGAAATCCTACAATGAGCAGTTCTTC. It yields the protein CASSETSGKSYNEQFF.